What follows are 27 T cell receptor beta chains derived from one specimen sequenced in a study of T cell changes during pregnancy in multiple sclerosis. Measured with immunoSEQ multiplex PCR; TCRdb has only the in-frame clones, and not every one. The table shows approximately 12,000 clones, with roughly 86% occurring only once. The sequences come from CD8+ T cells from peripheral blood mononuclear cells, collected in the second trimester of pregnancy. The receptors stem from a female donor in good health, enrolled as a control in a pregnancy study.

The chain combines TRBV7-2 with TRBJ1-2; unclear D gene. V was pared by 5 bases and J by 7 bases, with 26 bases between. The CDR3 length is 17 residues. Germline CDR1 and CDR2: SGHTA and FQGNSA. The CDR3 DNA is TGTGCCAGCAGCCCGGCGGCAGGAAGATGGGAGGAAAGTGGCTACACCTTC. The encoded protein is CASSPAAGRWEESGYTF.

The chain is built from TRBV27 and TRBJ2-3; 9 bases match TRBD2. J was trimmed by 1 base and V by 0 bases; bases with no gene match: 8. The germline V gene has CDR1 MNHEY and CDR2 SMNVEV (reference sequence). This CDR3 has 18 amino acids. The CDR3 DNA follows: TGTGCCAGCAGTTTATCGCCGCGCGCTAGCGGGGGCACAGATACGCAGTATTTT. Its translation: CASSLSPRASGGTDTQYF.

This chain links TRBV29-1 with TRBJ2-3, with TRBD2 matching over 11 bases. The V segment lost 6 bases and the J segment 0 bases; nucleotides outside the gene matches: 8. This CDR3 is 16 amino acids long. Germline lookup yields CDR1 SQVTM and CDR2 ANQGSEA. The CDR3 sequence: CSVGALAGGSTDTQYF. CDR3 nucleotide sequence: TGCAGCGTAGGCGCCCTAGCGGGGGGAAGCACAGATACGCAGTATTTT.

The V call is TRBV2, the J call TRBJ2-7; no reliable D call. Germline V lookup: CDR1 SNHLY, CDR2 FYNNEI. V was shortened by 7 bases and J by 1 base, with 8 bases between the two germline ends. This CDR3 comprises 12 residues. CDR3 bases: TGTGCCAGCAATGACGGTTCCTACGAGCAGTACTTC. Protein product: CASNDGSYEQYF.

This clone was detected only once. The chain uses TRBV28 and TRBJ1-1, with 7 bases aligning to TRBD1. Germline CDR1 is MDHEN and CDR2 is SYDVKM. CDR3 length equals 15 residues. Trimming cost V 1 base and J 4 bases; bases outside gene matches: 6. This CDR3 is CASSLLTQGGTEAFF. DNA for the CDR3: TGTGCCAGCAGTTTATTGACGCAGGGGGGCACTGAAGCTTTCTTT.

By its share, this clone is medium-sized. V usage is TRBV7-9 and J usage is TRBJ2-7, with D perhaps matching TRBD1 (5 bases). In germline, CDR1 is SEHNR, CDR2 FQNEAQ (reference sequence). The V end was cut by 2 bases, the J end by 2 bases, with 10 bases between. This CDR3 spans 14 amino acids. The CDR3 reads CASSLPAGPYEQYF. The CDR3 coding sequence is TGTGCCAGCAGCTTACCAGCAGGGCCCTACGAGCAGTACTTC. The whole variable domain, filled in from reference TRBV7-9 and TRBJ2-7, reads DTGVSQNPRHKITKRGQNVTFRCDPISEHNRLYWYRQTLGQGPEFLTYFQNEAQLEKSRLLSDRFSAERPKGSFSTLEIQRTEQGDSAMYLCASSLPAGPYEQYFGPGTRLTVT.

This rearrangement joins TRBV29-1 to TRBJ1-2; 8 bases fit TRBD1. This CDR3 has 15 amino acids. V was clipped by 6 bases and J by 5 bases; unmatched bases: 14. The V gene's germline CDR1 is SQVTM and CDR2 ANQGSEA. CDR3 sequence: CSVPGSGTGLYGYTF. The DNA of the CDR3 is TGCAGCGTCCCTGGATCCGGGACAGGACTTTATGGCTACACCTTC.

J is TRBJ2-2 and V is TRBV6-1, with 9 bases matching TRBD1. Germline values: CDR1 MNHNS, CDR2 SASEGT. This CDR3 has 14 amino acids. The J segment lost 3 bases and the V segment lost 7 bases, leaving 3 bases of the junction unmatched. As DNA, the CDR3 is TGTGCCAGCAAGGGACAGGGCGACACCGGGGAGCTGTTTTTT. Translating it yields CASKGQGDTGELFF.

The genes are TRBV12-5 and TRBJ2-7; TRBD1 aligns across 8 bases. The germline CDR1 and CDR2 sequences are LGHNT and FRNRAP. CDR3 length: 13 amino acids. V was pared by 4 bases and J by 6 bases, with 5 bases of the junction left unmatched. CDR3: CASGSDRVGEQYF. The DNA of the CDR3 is TGTGCTAGTGGTTCGGACAGGGTGGGCGAGCAGTACTTC.

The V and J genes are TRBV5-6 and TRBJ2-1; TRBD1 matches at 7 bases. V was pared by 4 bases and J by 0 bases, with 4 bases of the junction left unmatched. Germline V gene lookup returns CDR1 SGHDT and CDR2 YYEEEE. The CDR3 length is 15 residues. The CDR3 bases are TGTGCCAGCAGCCCGGGACAGATCTCCTACAATGAGCAGTTCTTC. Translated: CASSPGQISYNEQFF.

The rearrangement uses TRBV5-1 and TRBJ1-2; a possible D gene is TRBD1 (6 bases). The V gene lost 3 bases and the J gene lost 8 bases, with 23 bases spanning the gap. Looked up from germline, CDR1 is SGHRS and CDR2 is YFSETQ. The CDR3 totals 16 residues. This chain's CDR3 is CASSSGSMGGRGGYTF. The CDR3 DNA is TGCGCCAGCAGCTCCGGCTCTATGGGGGGGCGCGGAGGCTACACCTTC.

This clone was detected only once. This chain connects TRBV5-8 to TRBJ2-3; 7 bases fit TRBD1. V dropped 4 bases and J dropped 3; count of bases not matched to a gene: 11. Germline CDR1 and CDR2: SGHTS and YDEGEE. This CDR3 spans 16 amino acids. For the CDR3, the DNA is TGTGCCAGCAGCATACCGACAGGGAAAAAGACAGATACGCAGTATTTT. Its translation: CASSIPTGKKTDTQYF.

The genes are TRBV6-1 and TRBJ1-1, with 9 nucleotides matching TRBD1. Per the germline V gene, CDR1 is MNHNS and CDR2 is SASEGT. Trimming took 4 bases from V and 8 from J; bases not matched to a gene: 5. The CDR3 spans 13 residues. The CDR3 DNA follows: TGTGCCAGCAGTGGGGGGACAGGGAGGGAAGCTTTCTTT. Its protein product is CASSGGTGREAFF.

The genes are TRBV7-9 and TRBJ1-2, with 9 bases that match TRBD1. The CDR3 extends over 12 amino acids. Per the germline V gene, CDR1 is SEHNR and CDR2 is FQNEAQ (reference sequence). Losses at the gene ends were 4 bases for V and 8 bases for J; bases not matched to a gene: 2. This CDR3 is CASSWTGEGYTF. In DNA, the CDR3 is TGTGCCAGCAGCTGGACAGGGGAGGGCTACACCTTC.

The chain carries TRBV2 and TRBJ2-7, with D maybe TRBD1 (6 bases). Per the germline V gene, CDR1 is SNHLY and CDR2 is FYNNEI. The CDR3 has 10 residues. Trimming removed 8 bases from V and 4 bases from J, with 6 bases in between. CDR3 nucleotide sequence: TGTGCCAGCCAGGGGTACGAGCAGTACTTC. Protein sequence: CASQGYEQYF.

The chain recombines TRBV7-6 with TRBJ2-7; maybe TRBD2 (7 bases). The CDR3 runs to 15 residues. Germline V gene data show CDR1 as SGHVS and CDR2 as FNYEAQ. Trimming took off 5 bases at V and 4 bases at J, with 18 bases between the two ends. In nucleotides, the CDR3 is TGTGCCAGCAGCGGGGGGACAAGCGGGATATACGAGCAGTACTTC. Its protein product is CASSGGTSGIYEQYF.

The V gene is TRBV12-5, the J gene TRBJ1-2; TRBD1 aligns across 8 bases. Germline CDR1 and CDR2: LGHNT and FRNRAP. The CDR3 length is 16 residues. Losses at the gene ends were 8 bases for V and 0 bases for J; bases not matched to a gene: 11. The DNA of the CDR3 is TGTGCTAGTAGTATCGGACAGGGAGTGCCTAACTATGGCTACACCTTC. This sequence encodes CASSIGQGVPNYGYTF. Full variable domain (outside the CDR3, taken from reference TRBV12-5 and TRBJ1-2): DARVTQTPRHKVTEMGQEVTMRCQPILGHNTVFWYRQTMMQGLELLAYFRNRAPLDDSGMPKDRFSAEMPDATLATLKIQPSEPRDSAVYFCASSIGQGVPNYGYTFGSGTRLTVV.

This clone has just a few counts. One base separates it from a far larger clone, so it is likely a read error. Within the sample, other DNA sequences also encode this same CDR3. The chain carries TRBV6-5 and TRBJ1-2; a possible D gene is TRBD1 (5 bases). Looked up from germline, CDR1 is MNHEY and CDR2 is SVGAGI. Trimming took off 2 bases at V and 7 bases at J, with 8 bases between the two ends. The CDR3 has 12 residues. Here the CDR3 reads CASSYVGGGYTF. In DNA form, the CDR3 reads TGTGCCAGCAGTTACGTGGGGGGTGGCTACACCTTC.

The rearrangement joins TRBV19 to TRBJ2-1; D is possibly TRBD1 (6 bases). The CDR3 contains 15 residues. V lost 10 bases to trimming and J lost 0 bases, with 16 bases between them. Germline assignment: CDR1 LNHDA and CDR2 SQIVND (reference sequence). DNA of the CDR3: TGTGCCACTTCGATGACAGGCGTCTCCTACAATGAGCAGTTCTTC. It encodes CATSMTGVSYNEQFF. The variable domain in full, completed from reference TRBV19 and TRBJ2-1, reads DGGITQSPKYLFRKEGQNVTLSCEQNLNHDAMYWYRQDPGQGLRLIYYSQIVNDFQKGDIAEGYSVSREKKESFPLTVTSAQKNPTAFYLCATSMTGVSYNEQFFGPGTRLTVL.

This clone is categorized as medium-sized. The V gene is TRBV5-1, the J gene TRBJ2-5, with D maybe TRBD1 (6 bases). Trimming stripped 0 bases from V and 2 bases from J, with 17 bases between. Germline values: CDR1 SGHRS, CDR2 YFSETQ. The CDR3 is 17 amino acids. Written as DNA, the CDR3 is TGCGCCAGCAGCTTGGATCCGGGACACACGCCTCAAGAGACCCAGTACTTC. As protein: CASSLDPGHTPQETQYF.

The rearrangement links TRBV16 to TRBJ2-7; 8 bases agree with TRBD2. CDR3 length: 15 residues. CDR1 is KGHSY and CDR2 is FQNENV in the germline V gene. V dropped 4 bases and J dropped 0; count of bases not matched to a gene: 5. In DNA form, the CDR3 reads TGTGCCAGCAGCCTATTAGCGGGGAGCTCCTACGAGCAGTACTTC. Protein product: CASSLLAGSSYEQYF.

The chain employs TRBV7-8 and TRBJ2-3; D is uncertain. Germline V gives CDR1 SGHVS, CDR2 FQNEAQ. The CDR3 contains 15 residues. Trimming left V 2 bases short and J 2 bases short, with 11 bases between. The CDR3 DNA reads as TGTGCCAGCAGCTTAATCGCGGTACACACAGATACGCAGTATTTT. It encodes CASSLIAVHTDTQYF.

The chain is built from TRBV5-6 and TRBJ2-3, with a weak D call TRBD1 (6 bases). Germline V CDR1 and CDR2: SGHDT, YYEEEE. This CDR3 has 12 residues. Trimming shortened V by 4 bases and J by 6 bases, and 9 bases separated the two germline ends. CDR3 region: CASSTGFDTQYF. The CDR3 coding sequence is TGTGCCAGCAGCACAGGGTTCGATACGCAGTATTTT.

The CDR3 reads CASSLLRGTRSEQFF. DNA for the CDR3: TGTGCCAGCAGCCTATTACGTGGGACTAGGAGTGAGCAGTTCTTC. The chain recombines TRBV7-9 with TRBJ2-1, with 8 bases fitting TRBD2. V lost 5 bases and J lost 9; bases outside the gene matches: 12. Looked up from germline, CDR1 is SEHNR and CDR2 is FQNEAQ (reference sequence). The CDR3 is made up of 15 amino acids. Filled out from reference TRBV7-9 and TRBJ2-1, the complete variable domain reads DTGVSQNPRHKITKRGQNVTFRCDPISEHNRLYWYRQTLGQGPEFLTYFQNEAQLEKSRLLSDRFSAERPKGSFSTLEIQRTEQGDSAMYLCASSLLRGTRSEQFFGPGTRLTVL.

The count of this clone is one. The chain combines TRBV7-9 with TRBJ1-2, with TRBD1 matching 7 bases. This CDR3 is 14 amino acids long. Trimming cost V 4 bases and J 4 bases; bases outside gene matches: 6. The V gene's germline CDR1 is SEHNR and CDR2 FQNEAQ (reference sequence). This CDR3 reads CASSYGQAPYGYTF. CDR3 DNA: TGTGCCAGCAGCTATGGACAGGCACCCTATGGCTACACCTTC.

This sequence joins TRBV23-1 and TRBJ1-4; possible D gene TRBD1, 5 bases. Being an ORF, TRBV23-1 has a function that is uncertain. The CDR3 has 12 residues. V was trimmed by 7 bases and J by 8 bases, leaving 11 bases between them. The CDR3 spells CASIRRGEKLFF. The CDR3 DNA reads TGCGCCAGCATTCGACGGGGGGAAAAACTGTTTTTT.

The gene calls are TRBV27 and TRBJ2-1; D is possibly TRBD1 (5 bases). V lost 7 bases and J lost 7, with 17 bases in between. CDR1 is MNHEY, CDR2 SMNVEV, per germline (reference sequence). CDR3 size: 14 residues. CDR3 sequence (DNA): TGTGCCAGCACCTCAGCAGCAGGGTTGAATGAGCAGTTCTTC. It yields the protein CASTSAAGLNEQFF.